This passage covers 28 T cell receptor beta chains from one sample sequenced in a study of early T cells in non-severe SARS-CoV-2 infection. TCRdb ran MiXCR on the 5' RACE reads and lists one entry per CDR3 protein. The sample includes about 71,000 distinct CDR3 sequences, 9.5% to 15% seen only once; the top ten take roughly 2.5%. Specimen: whole blood, collected at baseline. These receptors were taken from an adult who was a healthcare worker with PCR-confirmed SARS-CoV-2 infection or an uninfected control (not recorded which).

This clonotype was detected only a few times. The rearrangement uses TRBV7-9 and TRBJ2-1; 11 positions match TRBD2. Germline CDR1 reads SEHNR; CDR2 reads FQNEAQ (reference sequence). V was clipped by 2 bases and J by 9 bases; unmatched bases: 6. The CDR3 has 15 residues. CDR3 region: CASSLSSGGYSEQFF. CDR3 nucleotides: TGTGCCAGCAGCTTATCTAGCGGGGGGTATAGTGAGCAGTTCTTC.

This rearrangement joins TRBV28 to TRBJ1-2; D uncertain. This CDR3 has 13 amino acids. Germline-derived CDR1 and CDR2 are MDHEN and SYDVKM. The V gene lost 2 bases and the J gene lost 7 bases, with 11 bases spanning the gap. CDR3 bases: TGTGCCAGCAGTTTACAGGATCTCCTTGGCTACACCTTC. It is translated as CASSLQDLLGYTF.

Only a few counts were recorded for this clonotype. V is TRBV18 and J is TRBJ1-1; D ambiguous. V was pared by 2 bases and J by 0 bases, with 10 bases between. CDR1 and CDR2 from the germline V gene are KGHSH and LQKENI. The CDR3 is 15 amino acids. CDR3 residues: CASSPVQTMNTEAFF. CDR3 coding DNA: TGTGCCAGCTCACCAGTCCAGACCATGAACACTGAAGCTTTCTTT.

Only a few counts were recorded for this clonotype. V is TRBV7-2 and J is TRBJ1-2; TRBD1 matches 8 bases. V was clipped by 5 bases and J by 5 bases; unmatched bases: 4. The V gene's germline CDR1 is SGHTA and CDR2 FQGNSA. This CDR3 has 13 residues. CDR3 bases: TGTGCCAGCAGCAAAAGGACAGGGTATGGCTACACCTTC. Translation gives CASSKRTGYGYTF.

This clonotype came up a few times. The chain links TRBV18 to TRBJ2-7, with D tentatively TRBD1 (7 bases). Deletions cut 5 bases from V and 4 bases from J, with 15 bases between. CDR1 and CDR2 from the germline V gene are KGHSH and LQKENI. The CDR3 contains 14 residues. As DNA, the CDR3 is TGTGCCAGCTCAAAAGGAGGGGGCCGATACGAGCAGTACTTC. Translating gives CASSKGGGRYEQYF.

This clonotype has a count of ten or more. The CDR3 protein is CASSLALGRETQYF. CDR3 nucleotide sequence: TGTGCCAGCAGCTTAGCGCTGGGTCGAGAGACCCAGTACTTC. The chain links TRBV7-2 to TRBJ2-5; D is undetermined. The ends were cut back, 0 bases at V and 4 bases at J, with 9 bases in the middle. CDR1 and CDR2 (germline): SGHTA, FQGNSA. The CDR3 is made up of 14 amino acids.

This clonotype showed up just a few times. This chain uses TRBV5-1 with TRBJ1-1, with D possibly TRBD1 on 5 matching bases. The V gene's germline CDR1 is SGHRS and CDR2 YFSETQ. The CDR3 has 14 residues. Trimming removed 0 bases at V and 6 bases at J, with 12 bases between. The CDR3 sequence: CASSLGQNSPEAFF. CDR3 DNA: TGCGCCAGCAGCTTGGGACAGAATTCCCCTGAAGCTTTCTTT.

V and J are TRBV6-1 and TRBJ2-5; D remains unclear. Trimming removed 2 bases from V and 7 bases from J, with 14 bases in between. Per germline, CDR1 MNHNS and CDR2 SASEGT. The CDR3 extends over 14 amino acids. CDR3 sequence reads: CASSESLQRGTQYF. Here the CDR3 DNA reads TGTGCCAGCAGTGAATCTCTCCAACGCGGGACCCAGTACTTC.

This clonotype was observed a few times. This rearrangement joins TRBV20-1 to TRBJ1-2; D is undetermined. Germline V gene lookup returns CDR1 DFQATT and CDR2 SNEGSKA (reference sequence). This CDR3 is 11 amino acids long. Trimming removed 1 base from V and 4 bases from J, with 4 bases in between. The CDR3 spells CSARASYGYTF. The DNA of the CDR3 is TGCAGTGCTAGAGCCAGCTATGGCTACACCTTC.

This clonotype came up a few times. CDR3 sequence (DNA): TGTGCCAGCAGTCCGGGACAGGGGGTAAGGACTGAAGCTTTCTTT. Translated: CASSPGQGVRTEAFF. V is TRBV12-3 or TRBV12-4 and J is TRBJ1-1; 11 bases line up with TRBD1. The CDR3 has 15 residues. V was pared by 5 bases and J by 5 bases, with 7 bases of the junction left unmatched.

V usage is TRBV29-1 and J usage is TRBJ1-1; D might be TRBD1 (5 bases). Trimming stripped 0 bases from V and 7 bases from J, with 15 bases between. Germline V gives CDR1 SQVTM, CDR2 ANQGSEA. The CDR3 is 14 residues long. The CDR3 coding sequence is TGCAGCGTTGAAGATACAGGATCCAGTCGTGAAGCTTTCTTT. It specifies CSVEDTGSSREAFF.

In this sample, this clonotype turned up many times. J is TRBJ1-1 and V is TRBV4-1, with 8 bases matching TRBD1. The CDR3 consists of 16 residues. CDR1 and CDR2 (germline): MGHRA, YSYEKL. The V gene end was trimmed by 4 bases and the J gene end by 5 bases; junction bases not matched to a gene: 12. The CDR3 sequence is CASSPGQGRFTTEAFF. CDR3 DNA sequence: TGCGCCAGCAGCCCAGGACAGGGCCGATTTACTACTGAAGCTTTCTTT.

This chain links TRBV11-2 with TRBJ2-1; no clear D. V dropped 3 bases and J dropped 9 bases, with 6 bases sitting between them. This CDR3 is built from 11 residues. In germline, CDR1 is SGHAT, CDR2 FQNNGV. CDR3 loop: CASSLSSEQFF. In DNA form, the CDR3 reads TGTGCCAGCAGCTTGAGCAGTGAGCAGTTCTTC.

A few counts support this clonotype. This sequence joins TRBV3-1 and TRBJ1-1, with a tentative D call TRBD1 (5 bases). V shed 0 bases and J shed 0 bases, with 11 bases lying between them. Germline V CDR1 and CDR2: LGHDT, YNNKEL (reference sequence). This CDR3 has 16 amino acids. DNA of the CDR3: TGTGCCAGCAGCCAAGATCCCGCCAGGGTGAACACTGAAGCTTTCTTT. This codes for CASSQDPARVNTEAFF.

This clonotype was observed a few times. The chain recombines TRBV11-2 with TRBJ2-7; 7 bases agree with TRBD1. The germline V gene encodes CDR1 SGHAT and CDR2 FQNNGV. The CDR3 loop spans 15 amino acids. J was trimmed by 0 bases and V by 4 bases; bases with no gene match: 6. This chain's CDR3 is CASSSGQRSSYEQYF. DNA of the CDR3: TGTGCCAGCAGCTCGGGACAGAGGAGCTCCTACGAGCAGTACTTC.

This CDR3 reads CASSLGGFSYEQYF. The DNA of the CDR3 is TGTGCCAGCAGTCTAGGGGGGTTCTCCTACGAGCAGTACTTC. V usage is TRBV2 and J usage is TRBJ2-7; TRBD1 or TRBD2 may be the D gene (6 bases each). From germline, CDR1 is SNHLY and CDR2 FYNNEI. The V end lost 5 bases, the J end lost 0 bases, and 11 bases lay between the germline ends. This CDR3 region has 14 residues.

In its sample, this clonotype was seen a few times. The chain uses TRBV29-1 and TRBJ1-1, with D perhaps matching TRBD1 (5 bases). The V end was cut by 4 bases, the J end by 0 bases, with 9 bases between. Germline CDR1 SQVTM, CDR2 ANQGSEA. The CDR3 loop spans 13 amino acids. The CDR3 bases are TGCAGCGTTGTTGGGGCATTGAACACTGAAGCTTTCTTT. Its protein is CSVVGALNTEAFF. Using reference TRBV29-1 and TRBJ1-1 for the parts outside the CDR3, the full variable domain is SAVISQKPSRDICQRGTSLTIQCQVDSQVTMMFWYRQQPGQSLTLIATANQGSEATYESGFVIDKFPISRPNLTFSTLTVSNMSPEDSSIYLCSVVGALNTEAFFGQGTRLTVV.

This clonotype has a handful of counts. DNA of the CDR3: TGTGCCAGCAGCCAAGATCTCCAAAGGGGGTCCTCAGAAAAACTGTTTTTT. Translated, it gives CASSQDLQRGSSEKLFF. This sequence joins TRBV4-2 and TRBJ1-4; D perhaps matches TRBD1 (6 bases). Germline V CDR1 and CDR2: LGHNA, YNFKEQ. V was pared by 0 bases and J by 8 bases, with 19 bases between. This CDR3 has 17 amino acids.

This chain joins TRBV5-1 and TRBJ2-7; 9 bases are a match to TRBD1. CDR1 and CDR2 from the germline V gene are SGHRS and YFSETQ. The V gene end was trimmed by 0 bases and the J gene end by 4 bases; junction bases not matched to a gene: 8. The CDR3 consists of 16 residues. The CDR3 reads CASSLGPGQGGYEQYF. The DNA for the CDR3 is TGCGCCAGCAGCTTGGGGCCGGGACAGGGAGGTTACGAGCAGTACTTC.

There are a few counts of this clonotype. This chain's CDR3 is CASSLGVAGELFF. The CDR3 DNA sequence: TGTGCCAGCAGCTTAGGGGTTGCCGGGGAGCTGTTTTTT. The chain couples TRBV7-8 to TRBJ2-2, with D unclear. From germline, CDR1 is SGHVS and CDR2 FQNEAQ. The CDR3 is 13 amino acids. V shed 1 base and J shed 6 bases, with 6 bases lying between them.

The chain joins TRBV29-1 to TRBJ1-6; 7 bases map to TRBD1. The CDR3 has 13 residues. From germline, CDR1 is SQVTM and CDR2 ANQGSEA. Trimming at V came to 4 bases and at J to 7 bases, leaving 4 bases not matched to a gene. The CDR3 nucleotides read TGCAGCGTTGGGGAGGGGGCGAATTCACCCCTCCACTTT. Translating gives CSVGEGANSPLHF. The whole variable domain, remainder taken from reference TRBV29-1 and TRBJ1-6, is SAVISQKPSRDICQRGTSLTIQCQVDSQVTMMFWYRQQPGQSLTLIATANQGSEATYESGFVIDKFPISRPNLTFSTLTVSNMSPEDSSIYLCSVGEGANSPLHFGNGTRLTVT.

This clonotype was seen a handful of times. The J gene is TRBJ2-1, the V gene TRBV20-1; the match to TRBD2 covers 8 bases. Germline trimming cut 0 bases from V and 4 bases from J; bases unmatched to any gene: 11. The CDR3 contains 17 residues. The V gene's germline CDR1 is DFQATT and CDR2 SNEGSKA (reference sequence). This chain's CDR3 is CSARDLRERGSYNEQFF. Written as DNA, the CDR3 is TGCAGTGCTAGAGATTTAAGGGAGCGGGGGTCGTACAATGAGCAGTTCTTC.

This clonotype was seen repeatedly, ten times or more. The rearrangement joins TRBV27 to TRBJ1-5, with a weak D call TRBD1 (6 bases). CDR3 length equals 15 residues. Germline CDR1 reads MNHEY; CDR2 reads SMNVEV (reference sequence). V lost 6 bases and J 6 bases, leaving 18 bases between the germline ends. The CDR3 protein is CASSSAPGHFQPQHF. The DNA of the CDR3 is TGTGCCAGCAGCTCTGCCCCGGGACACTTTCAGCCCCAGCATTTT.

As for this clonotype: Sequence at one end of the junction differs from germline and may be a read error. The chain couples TRBV28 to TRBJ1-3, with TRBD1 identical over 8 bases. Germline V CDR1 and CDR2: MDHEN, SYDVKM. CDR3 length: 16 amino acids. In DNA, the CDR3 is TGTGCCAGCACCGTCAACAGGGGGATCTCTGGAAACACCACATATTTT. Its translation: CASTVNRGISGNTTYF.

The CDR3 DNA reads TGTGCCAGCAGCCTTTCCCGTCGGGGGGATACGCAGTATTTT. This sequence encodes CASSLSRRGDTQYF. V usage is TRBV3-1 and J usage is TRBJ2-3; a possible D gene is TRBD2 (6 bases). Germline V lookup: CDR1 LGHDT, CDR2 YNNKEL (reference sequence). V was pared by 4 bases and J by 6 bases, with 14 bases between. This CDR3 region has 14 residues.

This clonotype was seen at least ten times. This chain uses TRBV25-1 with TRBJ2-4; either TRBD1 or TRBD2 may supply D (6 bases each). The germline V and J ends were trimmed by 0 bases and 6 bases, with 12 bases remaining between them. The length of the CDR3 is 15 residues. CDR1 MGHDK and CDR2 SYGVNS come from the germline V gene. DNA of the CDR3: TGTGCCAGCAGTGAATACGGCAGGGGAGGAAACATTCAGTACTTC. Translation: CASSEYGRGGNIQYF.

The table lists this clonotype with a few counts. The rearrangement links TRBV4-2 to TRBJ1-5; D uncertain. Per germline, CDR1 LGHNA and CDR2 YNFKEQ. V lost 2 bases, J lost 3 bases, and 2 bases lay in between. The CDR3 has 12 residues. CDR3 sequence: CASSQNNQPQHF. CDR3 coding DNA: TGTGCCAGCAGCCAAAACAATCAGCCCCAGCATTTT.

This clonotype was picked up many times. V is TRBV28 and J is TRBJ1-2, with a possible D match to TRBD1 (6 bases). This CDR3 spans 14 amino acids. Germline V gives CDR1 MDHEN, CDR2 SYDVKM. The V end lost 2 bases, the J end lost 9 bases, and 16 bases lay between the germline ends. The CDR3 region has the DNA TGTGCCAGCAGTTTAAGCAACAGGGTGAGGCGCTACACCTTC. This sequence encodes CASSLSNRVRRYTF.